This T cell receptor (beta chain) was captured by sequencing in a study of blood T cell repertoires in COVID-19. Study information: Both acute and convalescent COVID-19 samples were obtained from the United States, Italy and Spain. PBMCs, B-cell-depleted T cells, or T cells provided the cDNA or gDNA that made up the material.

Unmatched junction bases numbered 6, after V lost 3 bases and J lost 1 base. Germline V gene data show CDR1 as SGHNT and CDR2 as YYREEE (reference sequence). The CDR3 totals 16 residues. How the authors handled the data: Reference gene primer amplification in the assay estimated nucleated cell counts. Only in-frame clones appear in the TCRdb table, and some are missing; sequencing was by immunoSEQ multiplex PCR. D and trimming come from the DNA, and the V and J calls and clone size come from that table. The table includes approximately 31,000 clones, around 87% detected once. The material sequenced was peripheral blood. This sequence originates from a man between 60 and 75 years old with active COVID-19. This chain joins TRBV5-4 and TRBJ2-1; 8 nucleotides line up with TRBD2. The CDR3 nucleotides are TGTGCCAGCAGCTCCCCCCGGGGGGGGTCCTACAATGAGCAGTTCTTC. Its protein is CASSSPRGGSYNEQFF.